This TCR beta chain was recorded in a study of radiotherapy plus CTLA-4 blockade in lung cancer. Study-wide context: Disease control was present in 31% of patients, and objective responses in about 19%.

Data came from immunoSEQ multiplex PCR; TCRdb stores just in-frame clones and leaves some out. Of around 44,000 clones in the sample, 80% to 90% were seen once. Between the trimmed V and J ends, which lost 7 bases and 5 bases, there was a span of 20 bases. CDR3 size: 15 residues. Findings of the study overall: Reportedly, early blood T cell clone dynamics best predicted response, with interferon-beta. Researchers report tumor-derived TCR clones expanding in blood after radiotherapy plus ipilimumab.

Ipilimumab CTLA-4 blockade and focal radiation were given to patients with chemo-refractory metastatic non-small-cell lung cancer. Concerning this clone: Its antigen is not known.

The material was peripheral blood, obtained from a patient treated with radiotherapy plus ipilimumab. The origin of this receptor is a human donor with non-small cell lung cancer that progressed on radiotherapy plus ipilimumab. Some clones in this sample may be carry-over from other donors' samples. V gene TRBV6-7 combines with J gene TRBJ1-2, with D perhaps matching TRBD1 (5 bases). TRBV6-7 is annotated as an ORF whose role is uncertain. The CDR3 region is CASTLIVRDFYGYTF. CDR3 DNA: TGTGCCAGCACCCTCATCGTACGGGACTTTTATGGCTACACCTTC.